The 11 T cell receptor beta chains presented below share a single source sample, sequenced in a study of shared clonotypes between healthy human individuals. Naive CD8 populations comprised CD45RO-negative cells positively selected for CCR7, excluding terminally differentiated effector memory CD45RA+ cells. Some clones are missing from TCRdb's copy, which holds only in-frame ones; the method was immunoSEQ multiplex PCR. Of about 580,000 clones listed, roughly 98% are singletons. Sequencing was carried out using naive CD8+ T cells sorted from blood. These TCRs come from a man aged 30 to 45 in good health.

Concerning this clone itself: This sample includes further DNA sequences coding for the same CDR3. The V gene is TRBV7-6, the J gene TRBJ2-3, with D tentatively TRBD2 (6 bases). Germline V gene data show CDR1 as SGHVS and CDR2 as FNYEAQ. This CDR3 has 14 amino acids. The V end lost 0 bases, the J end lost 3 bases, and 7 bases lay between the germline ends. This CDR3 reads CASSLAGGTDTQYF. The CDR3 DNA follows: TGTGCCAGCAGCTTAGCGGGAGGAACAGATACGCAGTATTTT.

The chain links TRBV7-2 to TRBJ1-2; TRBD1 matches 10 bases. This CDR3 region has 13 residues. Looked up from germline, CDR1 is SGHTA and CDR2 is FQGNSA. V lost 8 bases and J lost 6; bases outside the gene matches: 6. DNA of the CDR3: TGTGCCAGCCCACAGGACAGGGGGGATGGCTACACCTTC. Translating it yields CASPQDRGDGYTF. The full variable domain, with the rest looked up from reference TRBV7-2 and TRBJ1-2, is GAGVSQSPSNKVTEKGKDVELRCDPISGHTALYWYRQSLGQGLEFLIYFQGNSAPDKSGLPSDRFSAERTGGSVSTLTIQRTQQEDSAVYLCASPQDRGDGYTFGSGTRLTVV.

This chain uses TRBV19 with TRBJ2-7, with unresolved D. CDR1 is LNHDA and CDR2 is SQIVND in the germline V gene (reference sequence). This CDR3 has 12 amino acids. V gave up 2 bases and J gave up 5 bases, with 7 bases separating them. DNA for the CDR3: TGTGCCAGTAGTATAAGTTCCCACGAGCAGTACTTC. Residues: CASSISSHEQYF.

CDR3 DNA: TGTGCCAGCAGCACCCTTTTTCAGGGGCTTGAAGCTTTCTTT. The encoded protein is CASSTLFQGLEAFF. J is TRBJ1-1 and V is TRBV7-8, with D perhaps TRBD1 (6 bases). This CDR3 is built from 14 residues. Trimming stripped 5 bases from V and 7 bases from J, with 17 bases between. The V gene's germline CDR1 is SGHVS and CDR2 FQNEAQ.

This chain joins TRBV27 and TRBJ1-5; D not certain. The CDR3 spans 14 residues. The V end lost 1 base, the J end lost 6 bases, and 10 bases lay between the germline ends. Per germline, CDR1 MNHEY and CDR2 SMNVEV (reference sequence). The CDR3 region has the DNA TGTGCCAGCAGTTTATTAATGGGCGGTCAGCCCCAGCATTTT. It encodes CASSLLMGGQPQHF.

CDR3: CASSDSGAFYEQYF. The CDR3 DNA reads TGTGCCAGCAGCGATAGCGGGGCCTTCTACGAGCAGTACTTC. The chain recombines TRBV14 with TRBJ2-7, with TRBD2 identical over 8 bases. This CDR3 has 14 amino acids. CDR1 SGHDN and CDR2 FVKESK come from the germline V gene. V lost 5 bases to trimming and J lost 3 bases; unmatched junction nucleotides: 6.

This clone appeared once. V gene TRBV28 combines with J gene TRBJ1-5; D ambiguous. CDR3 length: 15 residues. Between the trimmed V and J ends, which lost 1 base and 0 bases, there was a span of 7 bases. From germline, CDR1 is MDHEN and CDR2 SYDVKM. DNA of the CDR3: TGTGCCAGCAGTTTATCTGGGAATAGCAATCAGCCCCAGCATTTT. Encoded protein: CASSLSGNSNQPQHF.

The rearrangement joins TRBV11-2 to TRBJ2-5; the D is unclear. The CDR3 totals 11 residues. CDR1 and CDR2 from the germline V gene are SGHAT and FQNNGV. V was shortened by 6 bases and J by 4 bases, with 6 bases between the two germline ends. CDR3 region: CASRVGETQYF. As DNA, the CDR3 is TGTGCCAGCAGGGTGGGAGAGACCCAGTACTTC. The full variable domain, completed using reference TRBV11-2 and TRBJ2-5, is EAGVAQSPRYKIIEKRQSVAFWCNPISGHATLYWYQQILGQGPKLLIQFQNNGVVDDSQLPKDRFSAERLKGVDSTLKIQPAKLEDSAVYLCASRVGETQYFGPGTRLLVL.

The chain recombines TRBV27 with TRBJ2-3; 8 bases are a match to TRBD2. Trimming at V came to 7 bases and at J to 2 bases, leaving 8 bases not matched to a gene. The CDR3 has 15 residues. CDR1 is MNHEY and CDR2 is SMNVEV in the germline V gene (reference sequence). This CDR3 is CASTPGGGLTDTQYF. Written as DNA, the CDR3 is TGTGCCAGCACCCCGGGGGGGGGACTCACAGATACGCAGTATTTT.

The V gene is TRBV4-1, the J gene TRBJ2-7; D possibly corresponds to TRBD2 (6 bases). With 1 base removed from V and 5 bases from J, the gap between germline ends came to 9 bases. The CDR3 is made up of 13 amino acids. Germline assignment: CDR1 MGHRA and CDR2 YSYEKL. CDR3 bases: TGCGCCAGCAGCCAAGGGAGGGGCCACGAGCAGTACTTC. Translated, it gives CASSQGRGHEQYF.

The chain combines TRBV5-4 with TRBJ1-4; the D gene is possibly TRBD1 (6 bases). The CDR3 consists of 14 residues. The germline V gene has CDR1 SGHNT and CDR2 YYREEE (reference sequence). V lost 4 bases, J lost 10 bases, and 17 bases lay in between. The CDR3 reads CASSEDSLSRKLFF. The DNA for the CDR3 is TGTGCCAGCAGCGAGGACAGCCTGAGTAGAAAACTGTTTTTT.